What follows are 12 T cell receptor beta chains derived from one specimen sequenced in a study of CD8+ T cells in alopecia areata. RNA, once extracted, was reverse transcribed into cDNA for use as the sequencing template. Sequencing was performed with immunoSEQ multiplex PCR; in TCRdb, only in-frame clones are kept and a portion is missing. Here the sample spans 150,000 or so clones, about 87% being singletons. The material was CD8+ T cells sorted from blood, obtained at week 0. These receptors came from a human donor with alopecia areata.

The chain carries TRBV6-5 and TRBJ1-5, with a tentative D call TRBD1 (6 bases). V was pared by 8 bases and J by 3 bases, with 11 bases between. Looked up from germline, CDR1 is MNHEY and CDR2 is SVGAGI. There are 13 residues in the CDR3. The CDR3 region is CASSDRLNQPQHF. CDR3 DNA: TGTGCCAGCTCAGACAGGCTCAATCAGCCCCAGCATTTT.

V and J are TRBV6-5 and TRBJ2-1; D assignment may be TRBD1 or TRBD2 (5 bases each). CDR3 length: 15 amino acids. V dropped 2 bases and J dropped 0 bases, with 8 bases sitting between them. CDR1 is MNHEY, CDR2 SVGAGI, per germline. CDR3 loop: CASSYAGSSYNEQFF. CDR3 DNA: TGTGCCAGCAGTTACGCAGGGAGCTCCTACAATGAGCAGTTCTTC.

This clone has only one observation. The gene calls are TRBV27 and TRBJ1-1; D is perhaps TRBD1 (5 bases). This CDR3 has 15 residues. Trimming removed 5 bases from V and 4 bases from J, with 17 bases in between. Germline CDR1 and CDR2: MNHEY and SMNVEV (reference sequence). CDR3 sequence: CASSLWAGRGTEAFF. DNA for the CDR3: TGTGCCAGCAGTCTCTGGGCGGGTAGGGGCACTGAAGCTTTCTTT.

This chain connects TRBV11-2 to TRBJ2-7; tentative D call: TRBD2 (5 bases). V shed 1 base and J shed 2 bases, with 6 bases lying between them. The CDR3 runs to 13 residues. Germline assignment: CDR1 SGHAT and CDR2 FQNNGV. The CDR3 protein is CASSLGGTYEQYF. The CDR3 DNA follows: TGTGCCAGCAGCTTAGGAGGGACCTACGAGCAGTACTTC.

The chain has TRBV4-1 and TRBJ1-4; 7 positions match TRBD1. CDR3 length: 15 residues. CDR1 and CDR2 from the germline V gene are MGHRA and YSYEKL. The junction had 6 bases not matched to a gene; V was cut back by 0 bases and J by 8 bases. The CDR3 DNA reads as TGCGCCAGCAGCCAAGATCAGGGGGAGGGAGAAAAACTGTTTTTT. The encoded protein is CASSQDQGEGEKLFF.

The chain joins TRBV11-3 to TRBJ2-3; 8 nucleotides align to TRBD2. The CDR3 totals 16 residues. The germline gives CDR1 SGHNT, CDR2 YENEEA. With 1 base clipped from V and 3 bases from J, the junction kept 6 bases outside the gene matches. The CDR3 DNA is TGTGCCAGCAGCTTAGCGACGGGAGGGCCGACAGATACGCAGTATTTT. It yields the protein CASSLATGGPTDTQYF.

This rearrangement joins TRBV4-1 to TRBJ1-2; D not resolved. Germline CDR1 and CDR2: MGHRA and YSYEKL. V lost 5 bases and J lost 10, with 11 bases in between. This CDR3 is built from 11 residues. The CDR3 loop is CASSSGSAYTF. As DNA, the CDR3 is TGCGCCAGCAGCTCCGGGAGTGCCTACACCTTC.

V and J are TRBV7-8 and TRBJ2-7; D may be TRBD1 (6 bases). Germline V CDR1 and CDR2: SGHVS, FQNEAQ. CDR3 length: 14 residues. V lost 1 base to trimming and J lost 3 bases, with 10 bases between them. The CDR3 coding sequence is TGTGCCAGCAGCTTAGAGACAGGAGACTACGAGCAGTACTTC. Amino acid sequence: CASSLETGDYEQYF.

The genes are TRBV7-2 and TRBJ2-1; 7 nucleotides align to TRBD2. With V trimmed by 7 bases and J by 6 bases, 12 bases remained unmatched. The CDR3 extends over 15 amino acids. CDR1 is SGHTA and CDR2 is FQGNSA in the germline V gene. CDR3 bases: TGTGCCAGCACTGTACATTCGGGAGGTGGCAATGAGCAGTTCTTC. This codes for CASTVHSGGGNEQFF.

A few counts support this clone. The chain employs TRBV2 and TRBJ2-3; 12 positions agree with TRBD2. The CDR3 runs to 20 residues. The V gene end was trimmed by 0 bases and the J gene end by 2 bases; junction bases not matched to a gene: 12. Germline V gene data show CDR1 as SNHLY and CDR2 as FYNNEI. The CDR3: CASSEASVGRLAGDTDTQYF. For the CDR3, the DNA is TGTGCCAGCAGTGAAGCGAGTGTAGGCCGACTAGCGGGGGACACAGATACGCAGTATTTT.

This rearrangement joins TRBV5-1 to TRBJ2-3, with D perhaps matching TRBD1 or TRBD2 (5 bases each). This CDR3 spans 14 amino acids. V shed 4 bases and J shed 2 bases, with 11 bases lying between them. From germline, CDR1 is SGHRS and CDR2 YFSETQ. The CDR3 DNA sequence: TGCGCCAGCAGCCCGGACGGGACCACAGATACGCAGTATTTT. Translating it yields CASSPDGTTDTQYF.

This clone showed up just a few times. This chain uses TRBV2 with TRBJ2-7; D is possibly TRBD2 (6 bases). V was trimmed by 8 bases and J by 5 bases, leaving 19 bases between them. Germline V gene data show CDR1 as SNHLY and CDR2 as FYNNEI. The length of the CDR3 is 14 residues. For the CDR3, the DNA is TGTGCCAGCGGGGAGGAGGGGCGAAAGGACGAGCAGTACTTC. This gives the protein CASGEEGRKDEQYF.